This TCR beta chain came from a study of vaccination effects on CD4 cells after COVID-19. Study outcomes and limitations: By a late point after vaccination, infection- and vaccine-induced clones had shrunk markedly through clonal contraction. There was only 1 of 255 vaccine-induced clones in healthy vaccinees that cross-reacted with common cold coronaviruses.

Clones were sequenced by immunoSEQ multiplex PCR, and TCRdb holds only the in-frame ones, with some missing. The sample has under 30,000 clones; approximately 60% are singletons. With respect to this clone: Its target is not known.

CDR1 is LNHDA and CDR2 is SQIVND in the germline V gene (reference sequence). Trimming took off 5 bases at V and 3 bases at J, with 20 bases between the two ends. The CDR3 sequence is 16 residues long. Subsequent to 10 days of culture, CD4+ T cells were isolated. The healthy vaccine recipients, who had no prior SARS-CoV-2 infection, showed negative nucleocapsid antibodies. Cultures got half-medium changes with IL-2 on days 3 and 7. The TCR sequence derives from a human donor who received a COVID-19 vaccine. This sample comprised CD4+ T cells from PBMCs cultured without peptide, obtained before COVID-19 vaccination. The chain has TRBV19 and TRBJ2-7; D is tentatively TRBD1 or TRBD2 (5 bases each). The CDR3 DNA is TGTGCCAGTAGTCCAAACGGCCGGGACGGGTTCTACGAGCAGTACTTC. This translates into CASSPNGRDGFYEQYF.